Reported below is one TCR beta chain. The sample is drawn from a study of shared clonotypes between healthy human individuals. Sequenced by immunoSEQ multiplex PCR; TCRdb stores in-frame clones only, minus some. This sample yields some 380,000 clones, of which just over 95% are seen a single time; around 0.3% belongs to the top ten. The sequence was obtained from a man under 40 in good health. Sequencing was performed on memory CD8+ T cells sorted from blood. Subset here: CD45RO+ cells pooled with CCR7-negative TemRA cells.

The CDR3 here is CASSPLQRSNTEAFF. The CDR3 coding sequence is TGTGCCAGCAGCCCATTACAGAGGTCGAACACTGAAGCTTTCTTT. V gene TRBV7-9 combines with J gene TRBJ1-1; D gene ambiguous. The CDR3 consists of 15 residues. Germline V gene lookup returns CDR1 SEHNR and CDR2 FQNEAQ (reference sequence). V was cut by 5 bases and J by 1 base, with 14 bases left in between.